This TCR beta chain was captured by sequencing in a study of early T cells in non-severe SARS-CoV-2 infection. This clonotype was seen repeatedly, ten times or more. V dropped 11 bases and J dropped 9 bases, with 14 bases sitting between them. The CDR3 has 11 amino acids. CDR1 and CDR2 from the germline V gene are MNHNS and SASEGT. Each single cDNA molecule received a unique molecular identifier. TCRdb analysed the 5' RACE reads with MiXCR anew, one entry per CDR3 protein. Of tens of thousands of distinct CDR3 sequences in the sample, 20% to 25% were seen once. This receptor was taken from an adult who was a healthcare worker with PCR-confirmed SARS-CoV-2 infection or an uninfected control (not recorded which). The sample consisted of whole blood, taken at baseline. This chain joins TRBV6-1 and TRBJ2-1; D is perhaps TRBD2 (5 bases). The CDR3 coding sequence is TGTGCCCTCTCCGGGGTCTCTGAGCAGTTCTTC. Translating gives CALSGVSEQFF.